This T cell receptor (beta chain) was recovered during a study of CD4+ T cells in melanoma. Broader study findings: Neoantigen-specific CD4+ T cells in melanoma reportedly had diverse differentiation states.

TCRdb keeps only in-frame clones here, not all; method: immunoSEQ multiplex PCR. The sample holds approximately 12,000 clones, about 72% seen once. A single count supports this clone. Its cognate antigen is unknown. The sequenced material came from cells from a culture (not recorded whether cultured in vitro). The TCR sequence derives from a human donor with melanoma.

In nucleotides, the CDR3 is TGTGCCAGCAGCAAAAAGGACGGAATTCGCAGGCTTAATGAGCAGTTCTTC. Its translation: CASSKKDGIRRLNEQFF. The gene calls are TRBV21-1 and TRBJ2-1. TRBV21-1 is described as a pseudogene. The CDR3 contains 17 residues.